These 18 T cell receptor beta chains originate from one sample sequenced in a study of CD8 T cells in Susac syndrome. Reverse transcription used 0.5 to 1 ug RNA and random hexamers. TCRdb re-called the immunoSEQ multiplex PCR reads with MiXCR, one entry per CDR3 protein. The table lists under 95,000 distinct CDR3 sequences, about 94% of them singletons. The material sequenced was CD4+ T cells from PBMCs. The receptors come from a human donor with Susac syndrome.

The chain is built from TRBV7-8 and TRBJ2-1, with 9 bases fitting TRBD2. This CDR3 region has 19 residues. Trimming removed 0 bases from V and 4 bases from J; junction bases left unmatched: 13. Looked up from germline, CDR1 is SGHVS and CDR2 is FQNEAQ. The CDR3, as DNA: TGTGCCAGCAGCTTAGCGGGTTGTTTTGGGACTAGCTTTTACAATGAGCAGTTCTTC. This codes for CASSLAGCFGTSFYNEQFF.

The gene calls are TRBV5-4 and TRBJ2-2; D not certain. Trimming cost V 3 bases and J 6 bases, with 9 bases left between them. CDR3 length: 13 amino acids. Germline V gene sequence: CDR1 SGHNT, CDR2 YYREEE (reference sequence). The CDR3 nucleotides are TGTGCCAGCAGCTCAACTCGGGCCGGGGAGCTGTTTTTT. Translated: CASSSTRAGELFF.

This sequence joins TRBV20-1 and TRBJ2-2; TRBD2 might be the D (6 bases). CDR3 length equals 14 residues. CDR1 and CDR2 from the germline V gene are DFQATT and SNEGSKA (reference sequence). V shed 6 bases and J shed 4 bases, with 15 bases lying between them. The CDR3 sequence is CSAAGWRGTGELFF. The CDR3 DNA follows: TGCAGTGCCGCAGGCTGGAGGGGCACCGGGGAGCTGTTTTTT.

This sequence joins TRBV12-3 or TRBV12-4 and TRBJ2-3, with D possibly TRBD1 on 6 matching bases. The CDR3 consists of 14 residues. Trimming cost V 5 bases and J 3 bases, with 12 bases left between them. CDR3 loop: CASSDRSFTDTQYF. In nucleotides, the CDR3 is TGTGCCAGCAGTGACAGGTCTTTTACAGATACGCAGTATTTT.

The V call is TRBV30, the J call TRBJ1-4; D unclear. The CDR3 has 13 residues. Germline V lookup: CDR1 GTSNPN, CDR2 SVGIG (reference sequence). The germline V and J ends were trimmed by 4 bases and 0 bases, with 6 bases remaining between them. The CDR3 spells CAWTGATNEKLFF. CDR3 bases: TGTGCCTGGACAGGAGCAACTAATGAAAAACTGTTTTTT.

The chain couples TRBV12-3 or TRBV12-4 to TRBJ2-3; D gene unclear. The V gene lost 6 bases and the J gene lost 0 bases, with 19 bases spanning the gap. The CDR3 runs 17 residues. The chain's CDR3 is CASSPWGGHYSTDTQYF. CDR3 nucleotide sequence: TGTGCCAGCAGCCCCTGGGGTGGGCATTATAGCACAGATACGCAGTATTTT.

The rearrangement joins TRBV7-2 to TRBJ2-7; possibly TRBD1 for D (6 bases). Deletions cut 4 bases from V and 4 bases from J, with 17 bases between. Germline V CDR1 and CDR2: SGHTA, FQGNSA. The CDR3 extends over 15 amino acids. CDR3 sequence reads: CASSSEPGAWYEQYF. DNA of the CDR3: TGTGCCAGCAGCTCCGAACCAGGGGCCTGGTACGAGCAGTACTTC. The full variable domain, its missing parts supplied by reference TRBV7-2 and TRBJ2-7, is GAGVSQSPSNKVTEKGKDVELRCDPISGHTALYWYRQSLGQGLEFLIYFQGNSAPDKSGLPSDRFSAERTGGSVSTLTIQRTQQEDSAVYLCASSSEPGAWYEQYFGPGTRLTVT.

This chain uses TRBV2 with TRBJ2-1; 9 nucleotides line up with TRBD2. The CDR3 has 15 amino acids. V lost 4 bases to trimming and J lost 8 bases; unmatched junction nucleotides: 9. Germline V lookup: CDR1 SNHLY, CDR2 FYNNEI. CDR3 DNA sequence: TGTGCCAGCAGTGTACCGTCTAGCGGGGCCGATGAGCAGTTCTTC. This sequence encodes CASSVPSSGADEQFF. Together with reference TRBV2 and TRBJ2-1, the CDR3 gives the full variable domain: EPEVTQTPSHQVTQMGQEVILRCVPISNHLYFYWYRQILGQKVEFLVSFYNNEISEKSEIFDDQFSVERPDGSNFTLKIRSTKLEDSAMYFCASSVPSSGADEQFFGPGTRLTVL.

Written as DNA, the CDR3 is TGTGCCTGGAGTCAATCTTCGGGGACTGAAGCTTTCTTT. This gives the protein CAWSQSSGTEAFF. The chain is built from TRBV30 and TRBJ1-1; D is uncertain. Germline V CDR1 and CDR2: GTSNPN, SVGIG (reference sequence). V was clipped by 2 bases and J by 5 bases, with 12 bases between them. CDR3 length: 13 residues.

The chain combines TRBV21-1 with TRBJ1-2; the table calls TRBD1, which could not be checked here. TRBV21-1 is shown as a pseudogene. The CDR3 sequence is 15 residues long. CDR3 sequence reads: CASSNEQESNYGYTF. The CDR3 coding sequence is TGTGCCAGCAGCAATGAACAGGAATCAAACTATGGCTACACCTTC.

This chain uses TRBV19 with TRBJ1-4; maybe TRBD1 (5 bases). The CDR3 contains 14 residues. The V gene lost 3 bases and the J gene lost 4 bases, with 9 bases spanning the gap. In germline, CDR1 is LNHDA, CDR2 SQIVND (reference sequence). CDR3 sequence: CASSIQGSNEKLFF. The DNA for the CDR3 is TGTGCCAGTAGTATCCAGGGAAGTAATGAAAAACTGTTTTTT.

The chain uses TRBV6-5 and TRBJ2-5; D is possibly TRBD1 or TRBD2 (5 bases each). Germline V gene data show CDR1 as MNHEY and CDR2 as SVGAGI. There are 14 residues in the CDR3. With 7 bases removed from V and 1 base from J, the gap between germline ends came to 13 bases. The CDR3 spells CASKRGAIQETQYF. The CDR3 nucleotides read TGTGCCAGCAAAAGAGGGGCGATCCAAGAGACCCAGTACTTC.

The chain employs TRBV7-2 and TRBJ2-5; TRBD2 agrees at 7 bases. The CDR3 loop spans 13 amino acids. With V trimmed by 2 bases and J by 6 bases, 3 bases remained unmatched. CDR1 is SGHTA, CDR2 FQGNSA, per germline. The CDR3 is CASSLPGGKTQYF. The CDR3 nucleotides are TGTGCCAGCAGCTTACCCGGGGGGAAGACCCAGTACTTC.

The CDR3, as DNA: TGTGCCAGCGGGGGACAGGGGAACTCACCCCTCCACTTT. Amino acid sequence: CASGGQGNSPLHF. The chain combines TRBV25-1 with TRBJ1-6; 10 nucleotides align to TRBD1. The V segment lost 8 bases and the J segment 10 bases; nucleotides outside the gene matches: 5. The CDR3 extends over 13 amino acids. Germline assignment: CDR1 MGHDK and CDR2 SYGVNS.

V gene TRBV30 combines with J gene TRBJ2-3; 13 bases are shared with TRBD2. This CDR3 comprises 17 residues. The ends lost 1 base at V and 2 bases at J; junction bases unmatched: 6. Germline V lookup: CDR1 GTSNPN, CDR2 SVGIG (reference sequence). The CDR3 region has the DNA TGTGCCTGGAGTGACGGACTAGCGGGGGATACCACAGATACGCAGTATTTT. Its protein is CAWSDGLAGDTTDTQYF.

CDR3 sequence: CASSPREGSYNEQFF. In nucleotides, the CDR3 is TGTGCCAGCAGCCCCCGGGAGGGGAGCTACAATGAGCAGTTCTTC. The chain combines TRBV9 with TRBJ2-1, with 8 positions matching TRBD2. The germline V gene has CDR1 SGDLS and CDR2 YYNGEE. The CDR3 extends over 15 amino acids. Unmatched junction bases numbered 6, after V lost 4 bases and J lost 3 bases.

The chain carries TRBV2 and TRBJ2-1; 11 bases map to TRBD2. The junction had 5 bases not matched to a gene; V was cut back by 6 bases and J by 7 bases. The germline gives CDR1 SNHLY, CDR2 FYNNEI. The CDR3 extends over 14 amino acids. The CDR3 sequence is CASRIAGGLNEQFF. CDR3 in DNA: TGTGCCAGCAGAATAGCGGGGGGGTTAAATGAGCAGTTCTTC.

The gene calls are TRBV11-2 and TRBJ2-5, with TRBD1 matching over 8 bases. With 4 bases clipped from V and 5 bases from J, the junction kept 12 bases outside the gene matches. Germline CDR1 SGHAT, CDR2 FQNNGV. The CDR3 covers 16 residues. CDR3 protein: CASSSDRVGVGETQYF. DNA of the CDR3: TGTGCCAGCAGCTCGGACAGGGTTGGGGTCGGGGAGACCCAGTACTTC.